This record covers a single T cell receptor (beta chain). These data are taken from a study of T cells expressing NK-cell markers. The CDR3 contains 15 residues. Per germline, CDR1 SGHRS and CDR2 YFSETQ. For TCR beta, cDNA was produced by 5'RACE template switching with UMIs. For each CDR3 protein, TCRdb gives one entry from its re-call of the 5' RACE reads, without DNA. Its clone listing holds some 110,000 distinct CDR3 sequences. The TCR comes from a woman between 18 and 70 years old in good health. The chain couples TRBV5-1 to TRBJ2-5; TCRdb's D call of TRBD1 is untestable without DNA. The specimen was blood T cells: a sorted CD56 or NKG2C T cell subset, CD4+ or CD8+ T cells, or bulk PBMC T cells (not recorded which). Here the CDR3 reads CASSLVAGAGETQYF.